This entry lists 5 T cell receptor beta chains sequenced from one sample in a study of blood T cell repertoires in COVID-19. TCRdb's table, derived via immunoSEQ multiplex PCR, lists solely in-frame clones and lacks some. Of a few hundred thousand clones in the sample, roughly 80% were seen once. Sequenced: peripheral blood. The receptors originated from a woman aged 45-59 years with active or convalescent COVID-19.

The chain combines TRBV18 with TRBJ2-5; D is perhaps TRBD2 (5 bases). The V end was cut by 8 bases, the J end by 5 bases, with 21 bases between. This CDR3 contains 15 residues. From germline, CDR1 is KGHSH and CDR2 LQKENI. The CDR3, as DNA: TGTGCCAGCCTCCCTGATGTCGGGATCGTGGAGACCCAGTACTTC. Translation gives CASLPDVGIVETQYF.

This clone is a singleton in its sample. The chain links TRBV4-1 to TRBJ1-3; the D gene is possibly TRBD1 (5 bases). With 0 bases removed from V and 5 bases from J, the gap between germline ends came to 17 bases. In germline, CDR1 is MGHRA, CDR2 YSYEKL. The CDR3 totals 17 residues. The DNA of the CDR3 is TGCGCCAGCAGCCAAGAGTCTCTGGGGCCGGGTCGAAACACCATATATTTT. It specifies CASSQESLGPGRNTIYF.

The genes are TRBV2 and TRBJ1-1; D is perhaps TRBD1 (5 bases). Trimming removed 2 bases at V and 5 bases at J, with 12 bases between. This CDR3 has 14 amino acids. Per the germline V gene, CDR1 is SNHLY and CDR2 is FYNNEI. CDR3 sequence (DNA): TGTGCCAGCAGTGAACGGCGGGGCAGGACTGAAGCTTTCTTT. Its protein is CASSERRGRTEAFF.

The V call is TRBV5-1, the J call TRBJ1-6, with TRBD1 matching over 7 bases. V dropped 4 bases and J dropped 6; count of bases not matched to a gene: 10. Germline CDR1 is SGHRS and CDR2 is YFSETQ. This CDR3 is built from 16 residues. Here the CDR3 DNA reads TGCGCCAGCAGCGCTACGCCGGGACAGAGTAATTCACCCCTCCACTTT. Translated: CASSATPGQSNSPLHF.

The chain employs TRBV25-1 and TRBJ2-2, with D perhaps TRBD1 (5 bases). V was cut by 2 bases and J by 0 bases, with 13 bases left in between. Germline CDR1 is MGHDK and CDR2 is SYGVNS. This CDR3 region has 17 residues. The CDR3 region is CASSEPPGRANTGELFF. In DNA form, the CDR3 reads TGTGCCAGCAGTGAACCCCCCGGCAGGGCGAACACCGGGGAGCTGTTTTTT.